One and the same sample provided the 3 T cell receptor beta chains below, sequenced in a study of spatial heterogeneity in lung cancer (dated by TCRdb to the late 2010s). The library came from 5' RACE. The sequencer was a NextSeq 500. TCRdb reprocessing: public reads trimmed at Q25 with fastp, clones called with MiXCR, in-frame beta chains kept. Here each entry gathers all rows of one CDR3 protein and keeps the most common genes and DNA. For this sample the table gives roughly 120,000 distinct CDR3 sequences, of which more than 10% were detected only once. Of the sample, roughly 17% falls within the top ten clones. Read against the paper, the sample's time point label means: blood at routine non-recurrence follow-up after resection. Without any cell sorting, TCR sequencing was performed on whole RNA extracted either from tumor and nontumor lung tissue or from cryopreserved PBMC samples. Sequenced here: PBMCs, sampled at follow-up. These receptors were obtained from a male donor with early-stage non-small cell lung cancer.

The rearrangement links TRBV3-1 to TRBJ1-2; 10 bases fit TRBD1. The CDR3 totals 15 residues. Germline V gives CDR1 LGHDT, CDR2 YNNKEL (reference sequence). Losses at the gene ends were 4 bases for V and 4 bases for J; bases not matched to a gene: 6. The CDR3, as DNA: TGTGCCAGCAGCCTTGGACAGGGGGTGACCTATGGCTACACCTTC. Translation: CASSLGQGVTYGYTF.

The V call is TRBV27, the J call TRBJ2-2; TRBD2 matches 10 bases. This CDR3 region has 16 residues. CDR1 and CDR2 (germline): MNHEY, SMNVEV (reference sequence). The V segment lost 5 bases and the J segment 1 base; nucleotides outside the gene matches: 4. The CDR3 bases are TGTGCCAGCAGTCCCCTAGCGGGGGAGAACACCGGGGAGCTGTTTTTT. Translating gives CASSPLAGENTGELFF.

This clonotype was observed many times. J is TRBJ2-2 and V is TRBV5-6; D might be TRBD1 (5 bases). The CDR3 spans 14 residues. Looked up from germline, CDR1 is SGHDT and CDR2 is YYEEEE. Trimming pared 2 bases from V and 4 bases from J, leaving 9 bases between. The CDR3 loop is CASSLDSFTGELFF. The CDR3 bases are TGTGCCAGCAGCTTAGACAGCTTCACCGGGGAGCTGTTTTTT.